Listed below are T cell receptor beta chains from one sample, sequenced in a study of T cell responses to AZD1222 COVID-19 vaccine. Only in-frame clones appear in the TCRdb table, and some are missing; sequencing was by immunoSEQ multiplex PCR. This sample has around 120,000 clones, with 75% to 90% found just once. This specimen was peripheral blood, taken 28 days after the second AZD1222 dose. The receptors were sampled from an adult who received the AZD1222 COVID-19 vaccine. Each CDR3 is given with its conserved first and last residue. Fields, in order: J gene, D gene, clone size, V gene, CDR3 DNA, CDR3 protein. The D gene is left open where the match is weak. A row's size may be missing; if present it is once, few, many or a size class.

>TRBJ2-6|.|.|TRBV6-2/TRBV6-3
TGTGCCAGCAGTTACCCGAGGGTCACCTCTGGGGCCAACGTCCTGACTTTC
CASSYPRVTSGANVLTF
>TRBJ2-3|TRBD2|.|TRBV5-1
TGCGCCAGCAGCTTAATAGCGGGGGGCACAGATACGCAGTATTTT
CASSLIAGGTDTQYF
>TRBJ2-7|.|.|TRBV29-1
TGCAGCGTTGAAACCTCCGGGGCGCAGTACTTC
CSVETSGAQYF
>TRBJ2-2|TRBD1|.|TRBV27
TGTGCCAGCAGGGGGACAGGGGGCGTTGTCGGGGAGCTGTTTTTT
CASRGTGGVVGELFF
>TRBJ1-1|.|.|TRBV7-2
TGTGCCAGCAGCTTAGGCCCCGGTGTAGGACAAGAAGTTGAAGCTTTCTTT
CASSLGPGVGQEVEAFF
>TRBJ2-1|.|once|TRBV2
TGTGCCAGCAGTGAACTGGAGAGCTACAATGAGCAGTTCTTC
CASSELESYNEQFF
>TRBJ1-2|.|.|TRBV28
TGTGCCAGCAGTTCTTCCCTACACTATGGCTACACCTTC
CASSSSLHYGYTF
>TRBJ2-5|.|.|TRBV10-3
TGTGCCATCAGAAGTCCGCTTGGCGAGACCCAGTACTTC
CAIRSPLGETQYF
>TRBJ2-2|TRBD2|.|TRBV18
TGTGCCAGCTCACCCCCGGGACTAGCGGGGGCCCAATACAAGCTGTTTTTT
CASSPPGLAGAQYKLFF
>TRBJ2-4|.|.|TRBV3-1/TRBV3-2
TGTGCCAGCAGCCAAGTTGGGCCCAGCGGCAAAAACATTCAGTACTTC
CASSQVGPSGKNIQYF
>TRBJ2-5|TRBD2|.|TRBV5-1
TGCGCCAGCAGCTTTGATAGCGGGGGGCAAGAGACCCAGTACTTC
CASSFDSGGQETQYF
>TRBJ2-3|.|.|TRBV6-2/TRBV6-3
TGTGCCAGCAGTCTCATAGGGGGGGCCACAGATACGCAGTATTTT
CASSLIGGATDTQYF
>TRBJ1-4|.|few|TRBV19
TGTGCCAGTAGTAAAGGACCAACTAATGAAAAACTGTTTTTT
CASSKGPTNEKLFF
>TRBJ2-7|TRBD2|.|TRBV6-5
TGTGCCAGCAGCCTATTCCTAGCGGGGGAGGGCGAGCAGTACTTC
CASSLFLAGEGEQYF
>TRBJ1-2|.|once|TRBV19
TGTGCCAGTAGTATAGATCGACAGTCTCGGGCTAACTATGGCTACACCTTC
CASSIDRQSRANYGYTF
>TRBJ1-1|.|once|TRBV6-6
TGTGCCAGCACCAAAGACACAATGAACACTGAAGCTTTCTTT
CASTKDTMNTEAFF
>TRBJ1-5|.|.|TRBV10-2
TGCGCCAGCATTGCGCTCAATCAGCCCCAGCATTTT
CASIALNQPQHF
>TRBJ1-6|.|.|TRBV4-3
TGCGCCAGCAGCCAAGTGAGGGAACGTAATTCACCCCTCCACTTT
CASSQVRERNSPLHF
>TRBJ1-2|.|.|TRBV5-1
TGCGCCAGCAGCCCACAGGGTGTGCGAGGCTACACCTTC
CASSPQGVRGYTF
>TRBJ2-2|.|.|TRBV7-2
TGTGCCAGCAGCCCTCCCCTCGACCGGGGCGGGGTAACCGGGGAGCTGTTTTTT
CASSPPLDRGGVTGELFF